These 7 T cell receptor beta chains originate from one sample sequenced in a study of CD8 T cells in ankylosing spondylitis. The study's findings and limits: Characteristic of ankylosing spondylitis blood, it appeared, was a TCR beta motif comprising roughly eight highly homologous variants.

The antigens for these receptors are not known. One entry per CDR3 protein results from TCRdb running MiXCR on the 5' RACE reads. Of about 330,000 distinct CDR3 sequences listed, less than 9.5% are singletons. The material sequenced was blood, either unsorted or a sorted T cell fraction (not recorded which). These receptors were taken from a male donor with ankylosing spondylitis.

This clonotype has a handful of counts. The CDR3: CASSIKREGLREQYF. CDR3 DNA sequence: TGTGCCAGTAGTATCAAGCGGGAGGGCCTTCGCGAGCAGTACTTC. This chain links TRBV19 with TRBJ2-7; 10 positions agree with TRBD2. Germline-derived CDR1 and CDR2 are LNHDA and SQIVND (reference sequence). The CDR3 length is 15 residues. Trimming cost V 3 bases and J 6 bases; bases outside gene matches: 8. Complete variable domain (other parts from reference TRBV19 and TRBJ2-7): DGGITQSPKYLFRKEGQNVTLSCEQNLNHDAMYWYRQDPGQGLRLIYYSQIVNDFQKGDIAEGYSVSREKKESFPLTVTSAQKNPTAFYLCASSIKREGLREQYFGPGTRLTVT.

This clonotype was detected ten times or more. The rearrangement joins TRBV12-3 or TRBV12-4 to TRBJ1-2; maybe TRBD1 (6 bases). The CDR3 consists of 12 residues. Trimming removed 8 bases at V and 5 bases at J, with 12 bases between. The CDR3 DNA reads as TGTGCCAGCCGTCAGGGGATATATGGCTACACCTTC. Translating it yields CASRQGIYGYTF.

This clonotype was counted many times. The V gene is TRBV28, the J gene TRBJ2-7; the match to TRBD2 covers 10 bases. The V gene end was trimmed by 6 bases and the J gene end by 0 bases; junction bases not matched to a gene: 5. Germline CDR1 MDHEN, CDR2 SYDVKM. The CDR3 sequence is 15 residues long. The CDR3: CASSVLAGSSYEQYF. CDR3 DNA sequence: TGTGCCAGCAGCGTACTAGCGGGAAGCTCCTACGAGCAGTACTTC.

The sample holds many counts of this clonotype. The chain joins TRBV6-1 to TRBJ2-7; no clear D. The CDR3 sequence is 16 residues long. CDR1 MNHNS and CDR2 SASEGT come from the germline V gene. Trimming shortened V by 1 base and J by 6 bases, and 19 bases separated the two germline ends. CDR3 sequence: CASSEDEVGWDSEQYF. For the CDR3, the DNA is TGTGCCAGCAGTGAAGACGAAGTGGGGTGGGATTCCGAGCAGTACTTC.

This rearrangement joins TRBV20-1 to TRBJ1-5; 8 bases agree with TRBD1. The CDR3 has 16 amino acids. Germline-derived CDR1 and CDR2 are DFQATT and SNEGSKA (reference sequence). Unmatched junction bases numbered 11, after V lost 6 bases and J lost 1 base. The CDR3 DNA is TGCAGTGCGACCCTTCAGGGGGCGACGAGCAATCAGCCCCAGCATTTT. Translating gives CSATLQGATSNQPQHF.

This clonotype turned up a few times. This rearrangement joins TRBV3-1 to TRBJ2-7; D unresolved. CDR3 length equals 12 residues. Germline assignment: CDR1 LGHDT and CDR2 YNNKEL (reference sequence). With 0 bases removed from V and 9 bases from J, the gap between germline ends came to 9 bases. CDR3 protein: CASSQDHVRQYF. CDR3 DNA sequence: TGTGCCAGCAGCCAAGATCATGTGCGGCAGTACTTC.

The gene calls are TRBV3-1 and TRBJ2-5; D uncertain. Germline-derived CDR1 and CDR2 are LGHDT and YNNKEL (reference sequence). Trimming cost V 2 bases and J 5 bases, with 12 bases left between them. The CDR3 is 14 amino acids. The CDR3 spells CASSQPVVGETQYF. The CDR3 nucleotides read TGTGCCAGCAGCCAACCAGTCGTGGGGGAGACCCAGTACTTC.